One and the same sample provided the 30 T cell receptor beta chains below, sequenced in a study of OX40 agonist ivuxolimab in advanced cancers. Clones were read by immunoSEQ multiplex PCR, and TCRdb kept only the in-frame ones, dropping some. The sample has about 37,000 clones; around 81% are singletons. Material: CD4+ or CD8+ T cells sorted from blood, obtained in a trial of the OX40 agonist ivuxolimab. These receptors all come from an adult with an advanced solid tumor such as melanoma, head and neck, liver or kidney cancer.

The chain couples TRBV7-2 to TRBJ2-5; TRBD2 matches 9 bases. Unmatched junction bases numbered 4, after V lost 6 bases and J lost 5 bases. Germline V gene lookup returns CDR1 SGHTA and CDR2 FQGNSA. There are 13 residues in the CDR3. The CDR3 here is CASSPSGAETQYF. The CDR3, as DNA: TGTGCCAGCAGTCCTAGCGGGGCCGAGACCCAGTACTTC.

The chain couples TRBV5-6 to TRBJ2-7; the D is unclear. The V end was cut by 0 bases, the J end by 2 bases, with 6 bases between. The CDR3 is made up of 13 amino acids. Germline assignment: CDR1 SGHDT and CDR2 YYEEEE. The CDR3 loop is CASSLASTYEQYF. The CDR3, as DNA: TGTGCCAGCAGCTTGGCCAGTACCTACGAGCAGTACTTC.

The chain combines TRBV29-1 with TRBJ1-1; maybe TRBD1 (6 bases). The CDR3 spans 13 residues. Germline V CDR1 and CDR2: SQVTM, ANQGSEA. Trimming cost V 6 bases and J 1 base, with 12 bases left between them. CDR3 region: CSVDGTTNTEAFF. In DNA, the CDR3 is TGCAGCGTCGATGGGACAACGAACACTGAAGCTTTCTTT.

The V and J genes are TRBV19 and TRBJ1-3, with D uncertain. V shed 0 bases and J shed 0 bases, with 6 bases lying between them. The CDR3 has 15 residues. The germline gives CDR1 LNHDA, CDR2 SQIVND (reference sequence). CDR3 in DNA: TGTGCCAGTAGTATAGACAGTACCTCTGGAAACACCATATATTTT. Its translation: CASSIDSTSGNTIYF.

In its sample, this clone was seen once. V gene TRBV5-1 combines with J gene TRBJ2-3; D is unclear. The CDR3 consists of 15 residues. The V end was cut by 3 bases, the J end by 0 bases, with 11 bases between. Germline V gene sequence: CDR1 SGHRS, CDR2 YFSETQ. The CDR3 region is CASSSNPMSTDTQYF. For the CDR3, the DNA is TGCGCCAGCAGCTCTAACCCGATGAGCACAGATACGCAGTATTTT.

This chain joins TRBV28 and TRBJ1-2, with TRBD1 identical over 8 bases. The junction had 14 bases not matched to a gene; V was cut back by 4 bases and J by 4 bases. Looked up from germline, CDR1 is MDHEN and CDR2 is SYDVKM. This CDR3 spans 17 amino acids. The DNA for the CDR3 is TGTGCCAGCAGTTCTACCGGTGGGCAGGGGGCGGGCTATGGCTACACCTTC. Its translation is CASSSTGGQGAGYGYTF.

The table lists this clone with a count of one. The chain carries TRBV2 and TRBJ2-7; 9 nucleotides agree with TRBD2. This CDR3 spans 15 amino acids. With 3 bases clipped from V and 2 bases from J, the junction kept 5 bases outside the gene matches. CDR1 is SNHLY and CDR2 is FYNNEI in the germline V gene. The CDR3 DNA reads TGTGCCAGCAGTGAGGCCAGCGGGAGGACCTACGAGCAGTACTTC. Its protein is CASSEASGRTYEQYF.

The rearrangement uses TRBV6-5 and TRBJ2-2; D may be TRBD1 (5 bases). The CDR3 length is 14 residues. CDR1 and CDR2 from the germline V gene are MNHEY and SVGAGI. Trimming left V 4 bases short and J 2 bases short, with 8 bases between. In DNA, the CDR3 is TGTGCCAGCAGTTTTCAGGGTAACACCGGGGAGCTGTTTTTT. Its protein product is CASSFQGNTGELFF.

This clone was observed once. This sequence joins TRBV5-8 and TRBJ1-2, with a tentative D call TRBD1 (5 bases). The V end was cut by 1 base, the J end by 5 bases, with 15 bases between. Germline V gives CDR1 SGHTS, CDR2 YDEGEE. The CDR3 is made up of 15 amino acids. The chain's CDR3 is CASSLRRGATYGYTF. CDR3 nucleotides: TGTGCCAGCAGCTTGCGAAGGGGCGCGACGTATGGCTACACCTTC.

Of note for this clone: This sample includes further DNA sequences coding for the same CDR3. The chain links TRBV18 to TRBJ2-1; D is unclear. CDR1 is KGHSH and CDR2 is LQKENI in the germline V gene. The CDR3 sequence is 13 residues long. V lost 1 base and J lost 6, with 7 bases in between. The CDR3 reads CASSPQGANEQFF. For the CDR3, the DNA is TGTGCCAGCTCACCACAGGGCGCCAATGAGCAGTTCTTC. Variable domain in full (rest from reference TRBV18 and TRBJ2-1): NAGVMQNPRHLVRRRGQEARLRCSPMKGHSHVYWYRQLPEEGLKFMVYLQKENIIDESGMPKERFSAEFPKEGPSILRIQQVVRGDSAAYFCASSPQGANEQFFGPGTRLTVL.

The CDR3 loop reads CASSPALAREETQYF. The DNA for the CDR3 is TGTGCCAGCTCACCAGCACTAGCGCGAGAAGAGACCCAGTACTTC. The rearrangement links TRBV18 to TRBJ2-5; 7 bases map to TRBD2. Germline-derived CDR1 and CDR2 are KGHSH and LQKENI. With 2 bases clipped from V and 3 bases from J, the junction kept 6 bases outside the gene matches. CDR3 length: 15 residues.

The chain links TRBV10-3 to TRBJ1-6, with TRBD1 matching over 7 bases. Trimming removed 6 bases from V and 0 bases from J; junction bases left unmatched: 8. Germline CDR1 and CDR2: ENHRY and SYGVKD. The CDR3 loop spans 17 amino acids. CDR3 protein: CAIRRTGPSSYNSPLHF. The CDR3 DNA follows: TGTGCCATCAGACGGACAGGACCAAGCTCCTATAATTCACCCCTCCACTTT.

This chain joins TRBV15 and TRBJ1-6; D is unclear. The CDR3 consists of 13 residues. The V gene lost 6 bases and the J gene lost 9 bases, with 12 bases spanning the gap. Germline lookup yields CDR1 LNHNV and CDR2 YYDKDF (reference sequence). In nucleotides, the CDR3 is TGTGCCACCAGAGGGCAGGTCGGTTCACCCCTCCACTTT. It specifies CATRGQVGSPLHF.

This clone has more than one count but fewer than ten. V gene TRBV18 combines with J gene TRBJ1-1; no clear D gene. Per the germline V gene, CDR1 is KGHSH and CDR2 is LQKENI. V was cut by 6 bases and J by 3 bases, with 14 bases left in between. This CDR3 has 14 amino acids. The CDR3 reads CASSPPTLDTEAFF. CDR3 DNA sequence: TGTGCCAGCTCCCCCCCGACACTAGACACTGAAGCTTTCTTT.

The chain carries TRBV5-1 and TRBJ2-1, with TRBD2 matching over 9 bases. This CDR3 is 15 amino acids long. With 0 bases clipped from V and 5 bases from J, the junction kept 3 bases outside the gene matches. Germline CDR1 SGHRS, CDR2 YFSETQ. The CDR3 DNA reads as TGCGCCAGCAGCTTGGCCGGGACTAGCAACAATGAGCAGTTCTTC. It codes for CASSLAGTSNNEQFF.

The rearrangement links TRBV7-8 to TRBJ2-1; 9 nucleotides match TRBD1. This CDR3 comprises 17 residues. V dropped 5 bases and J dropped 4; count of bases not matched to a gene: 12. From germline, CDR1 is SGHVS and CDR2 FQNEAQ. In DNA, the CDR3 is TGTGCCAGCAGCCTTGGACAGGGGACTCTTTTATACAATGAGCAGTTCTTC. It translates to CASSLGQGTLLYNEQFF.

V is TRBV4-1 and J is TRBJ2-1; 7 bases agree with TRBD2. The CDR3 consists of 17 residues. Per germline, CDR1 MGHRA and CDR2 YSYEKL. The ends lost 4 bases at V and 0 bases at J; junction bases unmatched: 9. In DNA form, the CDR3 reads TGCGCCAGCAGCCGACTGCCTAGCGGAAGCTCCTACAATGAGCAGTTCTTC. Its protein product is CASSRLPSGSSYNEQFF.

CDR3: CSVEDPLGNYGYTF. The CDR3, as DNA: TGCAGCGTTGAAGATCCCCTGGGAAACTATGGCTACACCTTC. The J gene is TRBJ1-2, the V gene TRBV29-1, with unresolved D. The V and J ends lost 0 bases and 2 bases respectively, with 10 bases between them. The CDR3 has 14 amino acids. The germline gives CDR1 SQVTM, CDR2 ANQGSEA.

The V gene is TRBV4-1, the J gene TRBJ1-3; D is unclear. V was trimmed by 1 base and J by 0 bases, leaving 16 bases between them. Germline V CDR1 and CDR2: MGHRA, YSYEKL. The CDR3 consists of 18 residues. The CDR3 loop reads CASSQGVWRKISGNTIYF. The DNA for the CDR3 is TGCGCCAGCAGCCAAGGCGTCTGGCGTAAGATCTCTGGAAACACCATATATTTT.

This rearrangement joins TRBV7-2 to TRBJ2-2; possible D gene TRBD1, 6 bases. Deletions cut 6 bases from V and 1 base from J, with 9 bases between. Germline V lookup: CDR1 SGHTA, CDR2 FQGNSA. The CDR3 is 14 residues long. In DNA, the CDR3 is TGTGCCAGCAGGACAGGCCGGAACACCGGGGAGCTGTTTTTT. It specifies CASRTGRNTGELFF.

A few counts support this clone. V usage is TRBV6-6 and J usage is TRBJ2-7; D is perhaps TRBD2 (6 bases). The CDR3 totals 12 residues. V gave up 6 bases and J gave up 0 bases, with 6 bases separating them. CDR1 is MNHNY, CDR2 SVGAGI, per germline (reference sequence). CDR3 sequence reads: CASSGSSYEQYF. For the CDR3, the DNA is TGTGCCAGCAGCGGGAGCTCCTACGAGCAGTACTTC.

This chain links TRBV10-2 with TRBJ2-7, with 10 bases aligning to TRBD2. From germline, CDR1 is WSHSY and CDR2 SAAADI. The CDR3 is 13 amino acids. The V segment lost 6 bases and the J segment 2 bases; nucleotides outside the gene matches: 1. CDR3 in DNA: TGCGCCAGCAGAGCGGGAGGGCCCTACGAGCAGTACTTC. As protein: CASRAGGPYEQYF.

The rearrangement links TRBV28 to TRBJ1-2; 7 nucleotides agree with TRBD1. The CDR3 is made up of 16 amino acids. From germline, CDR1 is MDHEN and CDR2 SYDVKM. J was trimmed by 4 bases and V by 6 bases; bases with no gene match: 14. The CDR3 region is CASRLTSDRPIYGYTF. In DNA form, the CDR3 reads TGTGCCAGCAGACTGACCTCGGACAGGCCAATCTATGGCTACACCTTC.

The rearrangement joins TRBV2 to TRBJ1-5, with unresolved D. The germline V gene has CDR1 SNHLY and CDR2 FYNNEI. The CDR3 extends over 13 amino acids. V lost 7 bases and J 6 bases, leaving 13 bases between the germline ends. This chain's CDR3 is CASTFEGSQPQHF. The CDR3, as DNA: TGTGCCAGCACTTTTGAAGGGTCTCAGCCCCAGCATTTT.

This chain joins TRBV6-1 and TRBJ1-5, with D uncertain. Germline V gives CDR1 MNHNS, CDR2 SASEGT. V lost 3 bases to trimming and J lost 1 base, with 13 bases between them. This CDR3 spans 16 amino acids. As DNA, the CDR3 is TGTGCCAGCAGTGATAGGCCGGGAGAAAGCAATCAGCCCCAGCATTTT. It is translated as CASSDRPGESNQPQHF.

The chain employs TRBV5-6 and TRBJ1-5; tentatively, D is TRBD1 (5 bases). The germline CDR1 and CDR2 sequences are SGHDT and YYEEEE. CDR3 length equals 15 residues. V was trimmed by 4 bases and J by 1 base, leaving 12 bases between them. DNA for the CDR3: TGTGCCAGCAGCCGATTTGGGGCAAGCAATCAGCCCCAGCATTTT. Amino acids: CASSRFGASNQPQHF.

This clone has a single count. The chain has TRBV7-2 and TRBJ2-2; no clear D gene. The V and J ends lost 5 bases and 2 bases respectively, with 6 bases between them. The CDR3 has 13 residues. CDR1 and CDR2 from the germline V gene are SGHTA and FQGNSA. Here the CDR3 DNA reads TGTGCCAGCAGCCCTTCTAACACCGGGGAGCTGTTTTTT. This encodes CASSPSNTGELFF. Filled out from reference TRBV7-2 and TRBJ2-2, the complete variable domain reads GAGVSQSPSNKVTEKGKDVELRCDPISGHTALYWYRQSLGQGLEFLIYFQGNSAPDKSGLPSDRFSAERTGGSVSTLTIQRTQQEDSAVYLCASSPSNTGELFFGEGSRLTVL.

This clone was found a few times. The genes are TRBV19 and TRBJ1-2; D not certain. CDR3 length: 15 amino acids. Germline CDR1 LNHDA, CDR2 SQIVND (reference sequence). Trimming removed 5 bases at V and 3 bases at J, with 16 bases between. As DNA, the CDR3 is TGTGCCAGTAGTTATGATTTCGGGGTTGACTATGGCTACACCTTC. Translating it yields CASSYDFGVDYGYTF.

The chain employs TRBV5-4 and TRBJ2-1; D is uncertain. Germline V gives CDR1 SGHNT, CDR2 YYREEE (reference sequence). Between the trimmed V and J ends, which lost 7 bases and 0 bases, there was a span of 11 bases. The CDR3 has 14 residues. CDR3 sequence reads: CASERFSSYNEQFF. CDR3 DNA: TGTGCCAGCGAGAGGTTCAGCTCCTACAATGAGCAGTTCTTC.

This chain links TRBV28 with TRBJ1-5; no definite D call. The germline CDR1 and CDR2 sequences are MDHEN and SYDVKM. With 5 bases removed from V and 7 bases from J, the gap between germline ends came to 9 bases. This CDR3 is 12 amino acids long. The CDR3 region is CASSPDRQPQHF. CDR3 nucleotides: TGTGCCAGCAGTCCCGATAGGCAGCCCCAGCATTTT.